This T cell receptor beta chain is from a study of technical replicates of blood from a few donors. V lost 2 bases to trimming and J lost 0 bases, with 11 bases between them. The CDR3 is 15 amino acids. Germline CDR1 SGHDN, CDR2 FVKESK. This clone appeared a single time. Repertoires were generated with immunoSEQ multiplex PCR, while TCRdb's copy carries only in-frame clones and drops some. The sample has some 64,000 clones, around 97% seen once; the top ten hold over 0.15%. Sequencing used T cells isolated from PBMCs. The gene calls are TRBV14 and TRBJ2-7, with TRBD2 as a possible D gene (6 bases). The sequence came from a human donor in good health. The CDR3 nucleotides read TGTGCCAGCAGCCAACTACTAGCAAGCTCCTACGAGCAGTACTTC. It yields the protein CASSQLLASSYEQYF.